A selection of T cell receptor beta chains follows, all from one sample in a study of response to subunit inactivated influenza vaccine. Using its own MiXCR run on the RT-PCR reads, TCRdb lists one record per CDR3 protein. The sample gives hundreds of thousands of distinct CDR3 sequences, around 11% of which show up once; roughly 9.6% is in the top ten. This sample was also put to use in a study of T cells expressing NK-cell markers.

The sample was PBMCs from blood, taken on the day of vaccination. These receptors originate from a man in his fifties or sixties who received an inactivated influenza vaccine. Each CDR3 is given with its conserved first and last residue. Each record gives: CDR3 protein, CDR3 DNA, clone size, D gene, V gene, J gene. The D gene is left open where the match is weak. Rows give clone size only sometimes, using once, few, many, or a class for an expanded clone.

CASSYAGPQGEQFF	TGTGCCAGCAGTTACGCCGGACCGCAGGGTGAGCAGTTCTTC	many	-	TRBV6-5	TRBJ2-1
CASRLSGTSTDTQYF	TGTGCCAGCAGACTTAGCGGAACTAGCACAGATACGCAGTATTTT	-	-	TRBV6-1	TRBJ2-3
CASKGRENTGELFF	TGTGCCAGCAAAGGCAGGGAGAACACCGGGGAGCTGTTTTTT	few	-	TRBV7-6	TRBJ2-2
CASSPTGRANIQYF	TGTGCCAGCAGTCCAACGGGCCGGGCAAACATTCAGTACTTC	-	-	TRBV12-3/TRBV12-4	TRBJ2-4
CASSIVSASGEQYF	TGTGCCAGTAGTATAGTATCGGCTAGCGGCGAGCAGTACTTC	few	TRBD2	TRBV19	TRBJ2-7
CASSLSGGVNTEAFF	TGTGCCAGCAGCTTGTCCGGGGGTGTGAACACTGAAGCTTTCTTT	few	-	TRBV7-9	TRBJ1-1
CASSFVGDREWGRYEQYF	TGTGCCAGCAGTTTTGTTGGGGACAGGGAATGGGGAAGATACGAGCAGTACTTC	few	TRBD1	TRBV12-3/TRBV12-4	TRBJ2-7
CASSQEYGGGIFYNEQFF	TGCGCCAGCAGCCAAGAATATGGCGGGGGGATATTTTACAATGAGCAGTTCTTC	many	TRBD2	TRBV4-3	TRBJ2-1
CASSFWTGRDGELFF	TGTGCCAGCAGCTTCTGGACAGGGCGTGACGGGGAGCTGTTTTTT	many	TRBD1	TRBV11-2	TRBJ2-2
CASNLGSGANVLTF	TGTGCCAGCAATCTTGGGTCTGGGGCCAACGTCCTGACTTTC	-	-	TRBV12-3/TRBV12-4	TRBJ2-6
CATRASGGHTDTQYF	TGTGCCACCCGAGCCAGCGGGGGTCACACAGATACGCAGTATTTT	few	TRBD2	TRBV24-1	TRBJ2-3
CATSDSRTASTNYGYTF	TGTGCCACCAGTGATTCTCGGACAGCCTCCACTAACTATGGCTACACCTTC	once	-	TRBV24-1	TRBJ1-2
CASSRPQGAPEAFF	TGTGCCAGCAGTCGACCTCAGGGGGCCCCTGAAGCTTTCTTT	-	TRBD1	TRBV6-2/TRBV6-3	TRBJ1-1
CASSPRKWGGLNEQYF	TGTGCCAGCAGCCCCCGTAAATGGGGAGGATTGAACGAGCAGTACTTC	few	-	TRBV28	TRBJ2-7
CASSLESRVHGYTF	TGTGCCAGCAGCTTGGAATCCAGGGTACATGGCTACACCTTC	few	-	TRBV5-5	TRBJ1-2
CASSWGSWNTEAFF	TGTGCCAGCAGTTGGGGCAGCTGGAACACTGAAGCTTTCTTT	few	-	TRBV12-3/TRBV12-4	TRBJ1-1
CASSRGQGSYEQYF	TGTGCCAGCAGTCGGGGACAGGGGAGCTACGAGCAGTACTTC	many	TRBD1	TRBV6-1	TRBJ2-7
CAGGTEANEQYF	TGTGCCGGCGGGACAGAAGCCAACGAGCAGTACTTC	-	-	TRBV6-6	TRBJ2-7
CATSGGPYSYEQYF	TGTGCCACCTCGGGGGGCCCCTACTCCTACGAGCAGTACTTC	-	-	TRBV28	TRBJ2-7
CASSLGSPHYGYTF	TGCGCCAGCAGCTTGGGCTCGCCGCACTATGGCTACACCTTC	-	-	TRBV5-1	TRBJ1-2
CASSQKRLIGTTPSSYNEQFF	TGCGCCAGCAGCCAAAAAAGGCTAATCGGGACTACCCCGAGCTCCTACAATGAGCAGTTCTTC	-	TRBD2	TRBV4-1	TRBJ2-1
CSAHFSGRENIQYF	TGCAGTGCACACTTCTCGGGACGGGAGAACATTCAGTACTTC	-	-	TRBV20-1	TRBJ2-4
CSAQRQGLDTQYF	TGCAGTGCCCAACGGCAGGGGTTAGATACGCAGTATTTT	few	-	TRBV20-1	TRBJ2-3
CASSLNLVEETQYF	TGCGCCAGCAGCTTGAACTTAGTTGAGGAGACCCAGTACTTC	-	-	TRBV5-1	TRBJ2-5
CASSTMTGTDTQYF	TGTGCCAGCAGCACCATGACGGGCACAGATACGCAGTATTTT	-	-	TRBV7-9	TRBJ2-3
CASSQVQGAGYGYTF	TGCGCCAGCAGCCAAGTCCAGGGGGCGGGCTATGGCTACACCTTC	many	TRBD1	TRBV4-3	TRBJ1-2
CASRGVSDTQYF	TGCGCCAGCAGAGGGGTTTCAGATACGCAGTATTTT	-	-	TRBV5-1	TRBJ2-3